The 32 T cell receptor beta chains presented below share a single source sample, sequenced in a study of blood T cell repertoires in COVID-19. Sequenced by immunoSEQ multiplex PCR; TCRdb stores in-frame clones only, minus some. The sample has about 200,000 clones, roughly 84% seen once. The sequenced sample was PBMCs or T cells enriched from blood (not recorded which). These TCRs come from a woman in her thirties who had been exposed to COVID-19.

The V gene is TRBV5-6, the J gene TRBJ2-1; weak D call: TRBD1 (5 bases). V lost 4 bases, J lost 2 bases, and 22 bases lay in between. The germline V gene has CDR1 SGHDT and CDR2 YYEEEE. The length of the CDR3 is 18 residues. The CDR3 region is CASSHLVGLDHAYNEQFF. In DNA form, the CDR3 reads TGTGCCAGCAGCCACCTTGTGGGGCTCGACCACGCCTACAATGAGCAGTTCTTC.

This clone was counted between two and nine times. The chain is built from TRBV7-9 and TRBJ1-5; weak D call: TRBD1 (6 bases). V was cut by 5 bases and J by 5 bases, with 16 bases left in between. Germline V CDR1 and CDR2: SEHNR, FQNEAQ (reference sequence). The CDR3 consists of 15 residues. The CDR3 nucleotides read TGTGCCAGCAGCCCCACGGGGGGGGCCTATCAGCCCCAGCATTTT. Encoded protein: CASSPTGGAYQPQHF.

V and J are TRBV5-1 and TRBJ1-1, with 7 bases lining up with TRBD1. Germline V gene sequence: CDR1 SGHRS, CDR2 YFSETQ. With V trimmed by 4 bases and J by 5 bases, 11 bases remained unmatched. This CDR3 is built from 15 residues. For the CDR3, the DNA is TGCGCCAGCAGCATCGACAGGGCCAGGGGGACTGAAGCTTTCTTT. Amino acid sequence: CASSIDRARGTEAFF.

The genes are TRBV6-5 and TRBJ1-5, with 7 bases aligning to TRBD1. The CDR3 has 14 amino acids. From germline, CDR1 is MNHEY and CDR2 SVGAGI. The J segment lost 3 bases and the V segment lost 6 bases, leaving 5 bases of the junction unmatched. This CDR3 reads CASSPTGINQPQHF. The CDR3 region has the DNA TGTGCCAGCAGCCCGACAGGGATCAATCAGCCCCAGCATTTT.

This clone was recorded only once. The chain carries TRBV6-5 and TRBJ1-6; a possible D gene is TRBD1 (6 bases). From germline, CDR1 is MNHEY and CDR2 SVGAGI. The germline V and J ends were trimmed by 0 bases and 6 bases, with 12 bases remaining between them. The CDR3 length is 16 residues. Written as DNA, the CDR3 is TGTGCCAGCAGTTACTCGTTGAACAGGGTTAATTCACCCCTCCACTTT. Encoded protein: CASSYSLNRVNSPLHF.

The J gene is TRBJ1-3, the V gene TRBV6-5; the match to TRBD1 covers 9 bases. J was trimmed by 4 bases and V by 8 bases; bases with no gene match: 6. This CDR3 region has 14 residues. The V gene's germline CDR1 is MNHEY and CDR2 SVGAGI. CDR3 sequence (DNA): TGTGCCAGCCGGCGGACAGGGGCCGGAAACACCATATATTTT. This translates into CASRRTGAGNTIYF.

The rearrangement links TRBV5-1 to TRBJ2-7; TRBD1 agrees at 7 bases. CDR1 is SGHRS, CDR2 YFSETQ, per germline. J was trimmed by 0 bases and V by 0 bases; bases with no gene match: 6. The CDR3 extends over 16 amino acids. The CDR3 sequence is CASSLATGTVSYEQYF. The CDR3 coding sequence is TGCGCCAGCAGCTTGGCCACCGGGACAGTCTCCTACGAGCAGTACTTC. The variable domain in full, completed from reference TRBV5-1 and TRBJ2-7, reads KAGVTQTPRYLIKTRGQQVTLSCSPISGHRSVSWYQQTPGQGLQFLFEYFSETQRNKGNFPGRFSGRQFSNSRSEMNVSTLELGDSALYLCASSLATGTVSYEQYFGPGTRLTVT.

In its sample, this clone was seen a few times. The genes are TRBV5-4 and TRBJ1-2; D gene unclear. This CDR3 contains 14 residues. V lost 4 bases to trimming and J lost 3 bases, with 13 bases between them. Per germline, CDR1 SGHNT and CDR2 YYREEE (reference sequence). The CDR3 here is CASSPRQPDYGYTF. For the CDR3, the DNA is TGTGCCAGCAGCCCACGACAACCGGACTATGGCTACACCTTC.

The chain recombines TRBV6-5 with TRBJ1-1; TRBD1 agrees at 9 bases. Germline trimming cut 4 bases from V and 7 bases from J; bases unmatched to any gene: 10. This CDR3 contains 15 residues. CDR1 is MNHEY, CDR2 SVGAGI, per germline. The DNA of the CDR3 is TGTGCCAGCAGTTTTCAAGGGACAGGGAGTAGTGAAGCTTTCTTT. Protein product: CASSFQGTGSSEAFF.

The chain combines TRBV13 with TRBJ1-6; 8 bases align to TRBD1. V lost 5 bases to trimming and J lost 9 bases; unmatched junction nucleotides: 9. From germline, CDR1 is PRHDT and CDR2 FYEKMQ (reference sequence). This CDR3 contains 15 residues. The CDR3 loop is CASSLDRGKASPLHF. The CDR3 nucleotides are TGTGCCAGCAGCCTAGACAGGGGAAAGGCTTCACCCCTCCACTTT.

This clone was seen a handful of times. CDR3 DNA: TGTGCCAGCAGTATGTGGGCAGGGACTAATGAAAAACTGTTTTTT. It yields the protein CASSMWAGTNEKLFF. The chain joins TRBV7-6 to TRBJ1-4, with D possibly being TRBD1 (5 bases). The germline V gene has CDR1 SGHVS and CDR2 FNYEAQ. Trimming took 6 bases from V and 2 from J, leaving 13 bases between them. There are 15 residues in the CDR3.

This CDR3 is CASSAGTPGKGYTF. CDR3 bases: TGTGCCAGCAGCGCCGGGACTCCGGGGAAAGGCTACACCTTC. V gene TRBV5-6 combines with J gene TRBJ1-2; weak D call: TRBD1 (5 bases). The germline V and J ends were trimmed by 4 bases and 8 bases, with 18 bases remaining between them. The CDR3 is 14 amino acids. Germline V gene lookup returns CDR1 SGHDT and CDR2 YYEEEE.

The chain combines TRBV2 with TRBJ2-7, with 9 bases that match TRBD2. V lost 4 bases and J lost 4; bases outside the gene matches: 5. CDR3 length: 14 residues. Germline-derived CDR1 and CDR2 are SNHLY and FYNNEI. For the CDR3, the DNA is TGTGCCAGCAGTGGCAGTAGCGGGGGTTACGAGCAGTACTTC. Residues: CASSGSSGGYEQYF.

This chain connects TRBV30 to TRBJ1-2, with 7 nucleotides matching TRBD1. The V gene end was trimmed by 4 bases and the J gene end by 4 bases; junction bases not matched to a gene: 9. The CDR3 is 14 residues long. The germline gives CDR1 GTSNPN, CDR2 SVGIG (reference sequence). The CDR3 region is CAWTSRGGPYGYTF. The CDR3 DNA follows: TGTGCCTGGACATCCCGAGGGGGCCCCTATGGCTACACCTTC.

The chain carries TRBV27 and TRBJ1-2; D may be TRBD1 (5 bases). With 3 bases removed from V and 5 bases from J, the gap between germline ends came to 16 bases. Germline V gene data show CDR1 as MNHEY and CDR2 as SMNVEV (reference sequence). This CDR3 contains 15 residues. The CDR3 sequence is CASSFVSGTVYGYTF. In nucleotides, the CDR3 is TGTGCCAGCAGTTTTGTCAGCGGGACGGTATATGGCTACACCTTC.

The J gene is TRBJ2-2, the V gene TRBV4-1, with no clear D. This CDR3 spans 15 amino acids. The germline V gene has CDR1 MGHRA and CDR2 YSYEKL. Trimming stripped 0 bases from V and 6 bases from J, with 11 bases between. CDR3 coding DNA: TGCGCCAGCAGCCAAGAGTCCGTTATCGCCGGGGAGCTGTTTTTT. Translation: CASSQESVIAGELFF.

The chain carries TRBV19 and TRBJ1-6, with a weak D call TRBD1 (6 bases). CDR1 and CDR2 (germline): LNHDA, SQIVND (reference sequence). The CDR3 consists of 14 residues. Trimming took off 3 bases at V and 10 bases at J, with 13 bases between the two ends. The CDR3: CASSIGGGESPLHF. The CDR3 bases are TGTGCCAGTAGTATCGGAGGGGGGGAATCACCCCTCCACTTT.

Here the CDR3 DNA reads TGTGCCAGCAGCGTAAACACCCTCACCGGGACAGCCCAAGAGTGGGATTATCGCTACACCTTC. It encodes CASSVNTLTGTAQEWDYRYTF. The rearrangement joins TRBV9 to TRBJ1-2, with TRBD1 matching 7 bases. V shed 1 base and J 9 bases; nucleotides not matched to a gene: 30. Per germline, CDR1 SGDLS and CDR2 YYNGEE. The CDR3 loop spans 21 amino acids.

The chain is built from TRBV9 and TRBJ2-3; 11 bases map to TRBD2. From germline, CDR1 is SGDLS and CDR2 YYNGEE. Germline trimming cut 3 bases from V and 6 bases from J; bases unmatched to any gene: 12. There are 17 residues in the CDR3. The CDR3 here is CASSDPRTSGGEDTQYF. For the CDR3, the DNA is TGTGCCAGCAGCGATCCCCGTACTAGCGGGGGTGAGGATACGCAGTATTTT. Combining the CDR3 with reference TRBV9 and TRBJ2-3 gives the whole variable domain DSGVTQTPKHLITATGQRVTLRCSPRSGDLSVYWYQQSLDQGLQFLIQYYNGEERAKGNILERFSAQQFPDLHSELNLSSLELGDSALYFCASSDPRTSGGEDTQYFGPGTRLTVL.

The J gene is TRBJ2-5, the V gene TRBV4-3; possibly TRBD1 for D (5 bases). From germline, CDR1 is LGHNA and CDR2 YSLEER. This CDR3 is 17 amino acids long. The ends were cut back, 4 bases at V and 4 bases at J, with 22 bases in the middle. Here the CDR3 DNA reads TGCGCCAGCAGCCCTGGCGCAGGGCAGAGAATCCTAGAGACCCAGTACTTC. It translates to CASSPGAGQRILETQYF.

The chain couples TRBV6-1 to TRBJ1-3; D is perhaps TRBD1 (5 bases). Trimming removed 4 bases from V and 0 bases from J, with 13 bases in between. CDR1 MNHNS and CDR2 SASEGT come from the germline V gene. This CDR3 contains 16 residues. CDR3: CASSADSRLSGNTIYF. In DNA, the CDR3 is TGTGCCAGCAGTGCCGACAGCCGCCTCTCTGGAAACACCATATATTTT.

V usage is TRBV5-4 and J usage is TRBJ1-2, with a weak D call TRBD1 (6 bases). The CDR3 length is 12 residues. The ends were cut back, 4 bases at V and 2 bases at J, with 6 bases in the middle. Germline V lookup: CDR1 SGHNT, CDR2 YYREEE (reference sequence). This CDR3 is CASSGQNYGYTF. For the CDR3, the DNA is TGTGCCAGCAGCGGACAGAACTATGGCTACACCTTC.

J is TRBJ2-7 and V is TRBV29-1; 13 positions match TRBD2. Germline V gene sequence: CDR1 SQVTM, CDR2 ANQGSEA. This CDR3 has 14 residues. J gave up 2 bases and V 6 bases, and 4 bases lay outside the gene matches. The CDR3 loop is CSVRGLAGAYEQYF. CDR3 DNA: TGCAGCGTCCGCGGACTAGCGGGGGCCTACGAGCAGTACTTC.

This clone was seen a single time. This chain uses TRBV15 with TRBJ1-2; 11 bases line up with TRBD1. In germline, CDR1 is LNHNV, CDR2 YYDKDF (reference sequence). The trim removed 3 bases at V and 0 bases at J, leaving 6 bases unmatched. There are 17 residues in the CDR3. CDR3 amino acids: CATSRGDRGSANYGYTF. In DNA form, the CDR3 reads TGTGCCACCAGCAGGGGGGACAGGGGGTCTGCTAACTATGGCTACACCTTC.

The sample holds a few counts of this clone. V is TRBV5-1 and J is TRBJ1-1; maybe TRBD1 (5 bases). Germline CDR1 and CDR2: SGHRS and YFSETQ. This CDR3 contains 12 residues. The germline V and J ends were trimmed by 1 base and 5 bases, with 6 bases remaining between them. The CDR3, as DNA: TGCGCCAGCAGCTTGTACAGGACTGAAGCTTTCTTT. Its protein is CASSLYRTEAFF.

The J gene is TRBJ1-3, the V gene TRBV7-3; 7 nucleotides agree with TRBD1. CDR1 and CDR2 (germline): SGHTA, FQGTGA. The CDR3 runs 13 residues. After removal of 2 bases from V and 8 bases from J, the junction contained 3 bases not matched to a gene. The chain's CDR3 is CASSLYRGDTIYF. The CDR3 DNA reads TGTGCCAGCAGCTTATACAGGGGCGACACCATATATTTT.

This clone has a single count. The V and J genes are TRBV6-2 or TRBV6-3 and TRBJ1-5, with D uncertain. Germline V gene lookup returns CDR1 MNHEY and CDR2 SVGEGT. This CDR3 is built from 13 residues. V lost 5 bases and J 4 bases, leaving 9 bases between the germline ends. CDR3 bases: TGTGCCAGCAGTCCCGCGGGAAATCAGCCCCAGCATTTT. Amino acids: CASSPAGNQPQHF.

The chain couples TRBV25-1 to TRBJ2-1; TRBD2 is a possible D gene (5 bases). The ends were cut back, 6 bases at V and 11 bases at J, with 14 bases in the middle. The germline gives CDR1 MGHDK, CDR2 SYGVNS. The CDR3 spans 12 residues. The CDR3 loop is CASRKDPGKQFF. The CDR3 DNA reads as TGTGCCAGCAGGAAAGACCCGGGAAAGCAGTTCTTC.

This clone has just a few counts. CDR3 nucleotides: TGTGCCAGCAGTTTACAGGGATTGGGAACTGAAGCTTTCTTT. Translating it yields CASSLQGLGTEAFF. V gene TRBV27 combines with J gene TRBJ1-1; TRBD1 might be the D (5 bases). V was trimmed by 2 bases and J by 5 bases, leaving 12 bases between them. The germline V gene encodes CDR1 MNHEY and CDR2 SMNVEV (reference sequence). There are 14 residues in the CDR3.

The genes are TRBV3-1 (or the pseudogene TRBV3-2) and TRBJ2-1; the match to TRBD2 covers 11 bases. Germline V gene lookup returns CDR1 LGHDT and CDR2 YNNKEL (reference sequence). There are 16 residues in the CDR3. J lost 8 bases, V lost 4 bases, and 10 bases had no gene match. The CDR3: CASSRNSGGAGDEQFF. CDR3 nucleotides: TGTGCCAGCAGCCGAAATAGCGGGGGGGCTGGCGATGAGCAGTTCTTC.

This clone was seen more than once but under ten times. The chain uses TRBV4-1 and TRBJ2-5, with 13 bases aligning to TRBD2. Trimming at V came to 4 bases and at J to 1 base, leaving 3 bases not matched to a gene. The CDR3 contains 16 residues. Germline-derived CDR1 and CDR2 are MGHRA and YSYEKL. CDR3 sequence: CASSPRLAGGQETQYF. The CDR3 nucleotides are TGCGCCAGCAGCCCCCGACTAGCGGGGGGCCAAGAGACCCAGTACTTC.

The chain recombines TRBV7-2 with TRBJ1-2; the match to TRBD1 covers 7 bases. Germline assignment: CDR1 SGHTA and CDR2 FQGNSA. The ends lost 5 bases at V and 4 bases at J; junction bases unmatched: 7. This CDR3 is 14 amino acids long. CDR3 residues: CASSLTGVGYGYTF. The CDR3 nucleotides read TGTGCCAGCAGCCTTACAGGGGTCGGCTATGGCTACACCTTC.